These 24 T cell receptor beta chains were sequenced from one sample in a study of T cell changes during pregnancy in multiple sclerosis. Method: immunoSEQ multiplex PCR; TCRdb's copy keeps in-frame clones and lacks some. The sample lists around 36,000 clones; about 92% were seen once. The sequencing here drew on CD8+ T cells from peripheral blood mononuclear cells, taken in the first trimester of pregnancy. All receptors derive from a female donor with multiple sclerosis, enrolled in a pregnancy study.

The count of this clone is one. The V and J genes are TRBV9 and TRBJ2-7, with 9 bases matching TRBD1. V was pared by 0 bases and J by 3 bases, with 1 base of the junction left unmatched. This CDR3 is 14 amino acids long. Germline V lookup: CDR1 SGDLS, CDR2 YYNGEE. The CDR3, as DNA: TGTGCCAGCAGCGTAGGACAGGGGGTCTACGAGCAGTACTTC. Translation: CASSVGQGVYEQYF.

This rearrangement joins TRBV2 to TRBJ1-1; possibly TRBD1 for D (5 bases). The ends were cut back, 4 bases at V and 4 bases at J, with 7 bases in the middle. There are 12 residues in the CDR3. Germline V CDR1 and CDR2: SNHLY, FYNNEI. The CDR3 is CASSVGGTEAFF. For the CDR3, the DNA is TGTGCCAGCAGTGTCGGGGGCACTGAAGCTTTCTTT. The full variable domain, with the rest looked up from reference TRBV2 and TRBJ1-1, is EPEVTQTPSHQVTQMGQEVILRCVPISNHLYFYWYRQILGQKVEFLVSFYNNEISEKSEIFDDQFSVERPDGSNFTLKIRSTKLEDSAMYFCASSVGGTEAFFGQGTRLTVV.

The CDR3 sequence: CASSLDSGQGYGYTF. CDR3 bases: TGTGCCAGCAGCTTAGATTCGGGACAGGGCTATGGCTACACCTTC. The chain combines TRBV13 with TRBJ1-2; 9 nucleotides align to TRBD1. Germline V gives CDR1 PRHDT, CDR2 FYEKMQ (reference sequence). The V gene end was trimmed by 1 base and the J gene end by 4 bases; junction bases not matched to a gene: 4. The CDR3 covers 15 residues.

This rearrangement joins TRBV2 to TRBJ2-5, with 11 bases lining up with TRBD2. The V gene end was trimmed by 7 bases and the J gene end by 4 bases; junction bases not matched to a gene: 8. The CDR3 consists of 15 residues. The V gene's germline CDR1 is SNHLY and CDR2 FYNNEI. The DNA for the CDR3 is TGTGCCAGCAACGCTCTAGCGGGGGGCATAGAGACCCAGTACTTC. This encodes CASNALAGGIETQYF.

The chain employs TRBV6-1 and TRBJ2-7; D possibly corresponds to TRBD2 (6 bases). CDR3 size: 15 residues. Germline V gene sequence: CDR1 MNHNS, CDR2 SASEGT. V lost 8 bases to trimming and J lost 0 bases, with 17 bases between them. CDR3 nucleotide sequence: TGTGCCAGCCAGCTGTGGGACGGGAGCTCCTACGAGCAGTACTTC. As protein: CASQLWDGSSYEQYF.

The rearrangement links TRBV2 to TRBJ1-4; possibly TRBD1 for D (5 bases). The length of the CDR3 is 12 residues. CDR1 is SNHLY and CDR2 is FYNNEI in the germline V gene. The V end lost 6 bases, the J end lost 6 bases, and 8 bases lay between the germline ends. The CDR3 here is CASRGGDEKLFF. The CDR3 region has the DNA TGTGCCAGCAGGGGGGGAGATGAAAAACTGTTTTTT.

The rearrangement links TRBV5-6 to TRBJ1-1; 9 bases agree with TRBD1. Germline lookup yields CDR1 SGHDT and CDR2 YYEEEE. V trimming: 3 bases; J trimming: 4 bases; junction bases outside the gene matches: 4. The CDR3 sequence is 14 residues long. The DNA for the CDR3 is TGTGCCAGCAGCTGGGGGACAGGGAGCACTGAAGCTTTCTTT. This gives the protein CASSWGTGSTEAFF.

The gene calls are TRBV14 and TRBJ2-1; D might be TRBD2 (5 bases). This CDR3 spans 15 amino acids. Germline V gene sequence: CDR1 SGHDN, CDR2 FVKESK. V was shortened by 3 bases and J by 5 bases, with 14 bases between the two germline ends. The CDR3 nucleotides are TGTGCCAGCAGCCAGAGTTGGACGGGGAACAATGAGCAGTTCTTC. It specifies CASSQSWTGNNEQFF.

The chain uses TRBV13 and TRBJ2-2; 10 bases agree with TRBD1. The CDR3 contains 17 residues. CDR1 is PRHDT, CDR2 FYEKMQ, per germline (reference sequence). The ends lost 4 bases at V and 4 bases at J; junction bases unmatched: 9. CDR3 sequence (DNA): TGTGCCAGCAGCTCCCGGGACAGGGGATTTGCCACCGGGGAGCTGTTTTTT. The encoded protein is CASSSRDRGFATGELFF.

The chain links TRBV9 to TRBJ2-5; 7 nucleotides match TRBD2. The CDR3 extends over 12 amino acids. Trimming at V came to 7 bases and at J to 2 bases, leaving 2 bases not matched to a gene. CDR1 and CDR2 from the germline V gene are SGDLS and YYNGEE. CDR3 residues: CASGGEQETQYF. CDR3 bases: TGTGCCAGCGGGGGGGAGCAAGAGACCCAGTACTTC.

This chain's CDR3 is CASSTDISNQPQHF. In DNA, the CDR3 is TGTGCCAGTAGTACAGACATTAGCAATCAGCCCCAGCATTTT. This sequence joins TRBV19 and TRBJ1-5; D unresolved. CDR1 LNHDA and CDR2 SQIVND come from the germline V gene (reference sequence). V lost 4 bases and J lost 0, with 7 bases in between. There are 14 residues in the CDR3.

This clone was detected only once. V is TRBV6-5 and J is TRBJ1-1; possible D gene TRBD1, 6 bases. CDR1 is MNHEY, CDR2 SVGAGI, per germline. CDR3 size: 14 residues. V was pared by 7 bases and J by 4 bases, with 16 bases between. CDR3 protein: CASTGQLGITEAFF. CDR3 sequence (DNA): TGTGCCAGCACCGGACAGCTTGGGATCACTGAAGCTTTCTTT.

The V call is TRBV4-1, the J call TRBJ2-3; TRBD2 aligns across 12 bases. V shed 4 bases and J 5 bases; nucleotides not matched to a gene: 16. This CDR3 spans 19 amino acids. CDR1 MGHRA and CDR2 YSYEKL come from the germline V gene. CDR3 nucleotides: TGCGCCAGCAGCCCCGAAGCGACTAGCGGGGGAGTGAGGCTAGATACGCAGTATTTT. Amino acids: CASSPEATSGGVRLDTQYF.

The rearrangement joins TRBV19 to TRBJ2-3; TRBD2 might be the D (5 bases). Germline V gene data show CDR1 as LNHDA and CDR2 as SQIVND (reference sequence). The CDR3 is 13 residues long. Trimming removed 7 bases from V and 5 bases from J, with 13 bases in between. CDR3: CASTSTSGDTQYF. The CDR3 nucleotides read TGTGCCAGTACCTCGACCAGCGGAGATACGCAGTATTTT.

This clone appeared once. This sequence joins TRBV4-2 and TRBJ2-3; D call uncertain. V was pared by 4 bases and J by 6 bases, with 5 bases between. CDR1 and CDR2 from the germline V gene are LGHNA and YNFKEQ. The CDR3 runs 11 residues. CDR3 sequence (DNA): TGTGCCAGCAGCCCAGGCGATACGCAGTATTTT. It is translated as CASSPGDTQYF.

V gene TRBV30 combines with J gene TRBJ1-4; the D gene is possibly TRBD1 (5 bases). Trimming cost V 3 bases and J 2 bases, with 7 bases left between them. CDR1 and CDR2 (germline): GTSNPN, SVGIG (reference sequence). This CDR3 has 13 amino acids. CDR3 in DNA: TGTGCCTGGAGCCAGGGTACTAATGAAAAACTGTTTTTT. This gives the protein CAWSQGTNEKLFF.

The chain's CDR3 is CASSISSGGAYEQYF. In nucleotides, the CDR3 is TGTGCCAGTAGTATCTCTAGCGGGGGAGCCTACGAGCAGTACTTC. The chain has TRBV19 and TRBJ2-7; 10 bases are a match to TRBD2. The CDR3 runs to 15 residues. CDR1 is LNHDA, CDR2 SQIVND, per germline (reference sequence). J gave up 2 bases and V 3 bases, and 4 bases lay outside the gene matches.

This clone came up a few times. The chain joins TRBV30 to TRBJ2-7, with 9 bases lining up with TRBD1. The germline gives CDR1 GTSNPN, CDR2 SVGIG (reference sequence). The CDR3 covers 13 residues. V lost 0 bases, J lost 6 bases, and 3 bases stayed unmatched. The CDR3 protein is CAWSVGTGIEQYF. CDR3 nucleotides: TGTGCCTGGAGTGTTGGGACAGGGATCGAGCAGTACTTC.

CDR3 bases: TGCAGTGCCTACAGGGACGATGGCTACACCTTC. This codes for CSAYRDDGYTF. The V and J genes are TRBV20-1 and TRBJ1-2; perhaps TRBD1 as D (6 bases). CDR1 is DFQATT, CDR2 SNEGSKA, per germline (reference sequence). The CDR3 length is 11 residues. Between the trimmed V and J ends, which lost 6 bases and 6 bases, there was a span of 11 bases.

The chain combines TRBV13 with TRBJ2-5; 9 nucleotides align to TRBD1. V lost 5 bases to trimming and J lost 3 bases; unmatched junction nucleotides: 13. Germline loops: CDR1 PRHDT, CDR2 FYEKMQ (reference sequence). This CDR3 contains 17 residues. CDR3 sequence: CASSGRSGTGLKETQYF. DNA of the CDR3: TGTGCCAGCAGCGGACGGAGCGGGACAGGGCTGAAAGAGACCCAGTACTTC. The full variable domain, rest sourced from reference TRBV13 and TRBJ2-5, is AAGVIQSPRHLIKEKRETATLKCYPIPRHDTVYWYQQGPGQDPQFLISFYEKMQSDKGSIPDRFSAQQFSDYHSELNMSSLELGDSALYFCASSGRSGTGLKETQYFGPGTRLLVL.

CDR3 sequence reads: CARGPLGASGGDEQYF. CDR3 nucleotides: TGTGCCAGGGGGCCGTTAGGGGCTAGCGGGGGCGACGAGCAGTACTTC. The V and J genes are TRBV2 and TRBJ2-7, with 10 positions matching TRBD2. The germline V gene encodes CDR1 SNHLY and CDR2 FYNNEI. The CDR3 has 16 amino acids. The trim removed 9 bases at V and 5 bases at J, leaving 16 bases unmatched. The full variable domain, its missing parts supplied by reference TRBV2 and TRBJ2-7, is EPEVTQTPSHQVTQMGQEVILRCVPISNHLYFYWYRQILGQKVEFLVSFYNNEISEKSEIFDDQFSVERPDGSNFTLKIRSTKLEDSAMYFCARGPLGASGGDEQYFGPGTRLTVT.

This CDR3 is CASSLQGWNNQPQHF. CDR3 nucleotide sequence: TGTGCCAGCAGCCTACAGGGCTGGAACAATCAGCCCCAGCATTTT. The rearrangement uses TRBV6-5 and TRBJ1-5; possibly TRBD1 for D (6 bases). Trimming stripped 6 bases from V and 3 bases from J, with 15 bases between. Per the germline V gene, CDR1 is MNHEY and CDR2 is SVGAGI. The CDR3 covers 15 residues.

V gene TRBV25-1 combines with J gene TRBJ2-7; the D is unclear. The CDR3 covers 14 residues. Trimming removed 1 base from V and 4 bases from J, with 11 bases in between. CDR1 and CDR2 (germline): MGHDK, SYGVNS. The CDR3 here is CASSELGLYYEQYF. The DNA for the CDR3 is TGTGCCAGCAGTGAATTGGGCCTTTATTACGAGCAGTACTTC.

A remark on this clone: At one of its ends the junction is not consistent with the germline gene, which may arise from a read error. The gene calls are TRBV13 and TRBJ2-1, with 8 bases fitting TRBD2. This CDR3 contains 12 residues. Germline V CDR1 and CDR2: PRHDT, FYEKMQ (reference sequence). The CDR3 here is CASRLAGKEQFF. The CDR3 nucleotides are TGTGCCAGCAGATTAGCGGGAAAGGAGCAGTTCTTC.